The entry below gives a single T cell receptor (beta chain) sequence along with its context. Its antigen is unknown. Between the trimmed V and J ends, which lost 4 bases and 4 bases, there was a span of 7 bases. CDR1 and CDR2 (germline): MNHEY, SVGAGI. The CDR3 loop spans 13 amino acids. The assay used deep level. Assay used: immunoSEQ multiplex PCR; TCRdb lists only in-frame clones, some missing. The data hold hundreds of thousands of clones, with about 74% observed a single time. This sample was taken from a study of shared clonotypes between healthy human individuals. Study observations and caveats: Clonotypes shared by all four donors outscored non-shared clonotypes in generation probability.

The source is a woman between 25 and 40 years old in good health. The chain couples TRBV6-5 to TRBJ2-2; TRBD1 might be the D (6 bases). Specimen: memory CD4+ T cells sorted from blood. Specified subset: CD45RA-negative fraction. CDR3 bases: TGTGCCAGCAGTTCAGGGGTCACCGGGGAGCTGTTTTTT. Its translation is CASSSGVTGELFF.